This TCR beta chain emerged from a study of blood T cell repertoires in COVID-19. The authors' processing: Quantification of nucleated cells was approximated via reference gene primer amplification. TCRdb's copy holds only in-frame clones and misses some; the assay was immunoSEQ multiplex PCR. The V and J calls and clone size come from that table; D and trimming were worked out from the DNA. There are a few hundred thousand clones in the sample; about 90% occur only once, and 1.5% to 2% lies in the top ten. Individuals aged about 18 to 89 years were recruited from roughly 23 US areas. Participants were placed into cohorts based on the clinical history they reported. This receptor was taken from a man in his forties in a cohort exposed to, infected with or recovered from COVID-19 (not recorded which). The specimen was PBMCs or T cells enriched from blood (not recorded which).

The chain's CDR3 is CASRRTGVYSPLHF. In nucleotides, the CDR3 is TGTGCCAGCCGAAGAACAGGAGTGTATTCACCCCTCCACTTT. V and J are TRBV2 and TRBJ1-6; possible D gene TRBD1, 5 bases. V lost 8 bases and J 8 bases, leaving 16 bases between the germline ends. Germline V gives CDR1 SNHLY, CDR2 FYNNEI. The CDR3 length is 14 residues.